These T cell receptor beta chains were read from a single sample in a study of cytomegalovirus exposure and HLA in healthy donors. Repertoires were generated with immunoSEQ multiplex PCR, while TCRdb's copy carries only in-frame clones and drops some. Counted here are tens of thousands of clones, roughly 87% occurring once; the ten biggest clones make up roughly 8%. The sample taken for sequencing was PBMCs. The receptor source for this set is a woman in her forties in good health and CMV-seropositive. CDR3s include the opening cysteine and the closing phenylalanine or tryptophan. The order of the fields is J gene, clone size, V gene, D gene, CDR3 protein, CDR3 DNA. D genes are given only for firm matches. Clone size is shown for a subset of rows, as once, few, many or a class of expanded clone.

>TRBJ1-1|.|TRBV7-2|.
CASSLGLPNTEAFF
TGTGCCAGCAGCCTGGGACTGCCGAACACTGAAGCTTTCTTT
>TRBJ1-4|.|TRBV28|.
CASSLAGYRDEKLFF
TGTGCCAGCAGTTTAGCAGGTTACAGGGATGAAAAACTGTTTTTT
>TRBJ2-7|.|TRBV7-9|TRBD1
CSSSGTGQTYEQYF
TGTTCCAGCAGCGGGACAGGGCAAACCTACGAGCAGTACTTC
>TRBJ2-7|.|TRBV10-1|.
CASPFGTKAREQYF
TGCGCCAGCCCGTTCGGGACAAAGGCGCGCGAGCAGTACTTC
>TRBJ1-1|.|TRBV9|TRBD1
CASSEGRDRGGTEAFF
TGTGCCAGCAGCGAGGGCCGTGACAGGGGCGGCACTGAAGCTTTCTTT
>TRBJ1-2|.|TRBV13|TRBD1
CASSPSRTGSLQGYTF
TGTGCCAGCAGCCCATCCAGGACAGGGTCTCTTCAAGGCTACACCTTC
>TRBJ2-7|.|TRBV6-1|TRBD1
CASSEDRATYEQYF
TGTGCCAGCAGTGAGGACAGGGCAACCTACGAGCAGTACTTC
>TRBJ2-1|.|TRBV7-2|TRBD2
CASSELGSGRQFF
TGTGCCAGCAGCGAGTTAGGTAGCGGGAGGCAGTTCTTC
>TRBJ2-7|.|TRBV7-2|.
CASSFPGDEQYF
TGTGCCAGCAGCTTCCCAGGGGACGAGCAGTACTTC
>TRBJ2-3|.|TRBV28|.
CASSFSGAKDTQYF
TGTGCCAGCAGTTTTTCGGGAGCGAAAGATACGCAGTATTTT
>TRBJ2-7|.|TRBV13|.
CASSLFKRNNDVTYEQYF
TGTGCCAGCAGCTTATTTAAGCGGAATAATGACGTAACTTACGAGCAGTACTTC
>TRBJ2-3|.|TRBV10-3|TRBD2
CATLKTSGDTDTQYF
TGTGCCACGTTAAAGACTAGCGGGGACACAGATACGCAGTATTTT
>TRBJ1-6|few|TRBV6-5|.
CASSSLDSYNSPLHF
TGTGCCAGCAGTTCCCTCGACAGCTATAATTCACCCCTCCACTTT
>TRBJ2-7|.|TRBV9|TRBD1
CASSGTGGYEQYF
TGTGCCAGCAGCGGGACAGGGGGCTACGAGCAGTACTTC
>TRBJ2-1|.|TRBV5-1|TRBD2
CASSLDRTSGRGGGEQFF
TGCGCCAGCAGCTTGGATAGGACTAGCGGGAGAGGGGGAGGTGAGCAGTTCTTC
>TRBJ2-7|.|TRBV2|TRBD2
CASTFSGGGNYEQYF
TGTGCCAGCACCTTCTCCGGGGGGGGGAACTACGAGCAGTACTTC
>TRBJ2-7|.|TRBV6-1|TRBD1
CASSPGTGRYEQYF
TGTGCCAGCAGTCCCGGGACAGGGCGGTACGAGCAGTACTTC
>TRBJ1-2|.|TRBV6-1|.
CASVPGTNYGYTF
TGTGCCAGCGTCCCAGGGACTAACTATGGCTACACCTTC
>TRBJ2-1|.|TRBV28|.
CASSLSNIQGYEQFF
TGTGCCAGCAGTTTAAGTAACATACAGGGTTATGAGCAGTTCTTC
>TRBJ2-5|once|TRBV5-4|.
CASSLGPPTGIETQYF
TGTGCCAGCAGCTTAGGGCCCCCCACAGGGATAGAGACCCAGTACTTC
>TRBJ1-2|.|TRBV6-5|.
CASSAGSFYGYTF
TGTGCCAGCAGTGCGGGTTCCTTCTATGGCTACACCTTC
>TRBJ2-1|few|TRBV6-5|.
CASSSGLTSNEQFF
TGTGCCAGCAGTTCCGGCTTGACTAGCAATGAGCAGTTCTTC
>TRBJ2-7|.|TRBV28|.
CASSFLSAPLEAYEQYF
TGTGCCAGCAGTTTCTTAAGCGCCCCGCTCGAGGCCTACGAGCAGTACTTC
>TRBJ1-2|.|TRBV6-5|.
CASSESDYVGGYTF
TGTGCCAGCAGTGAGTCGGACTACGTTGGTGGCTACACCTTC
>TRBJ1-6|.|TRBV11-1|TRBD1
CASSLIGQGGSPLHF
TGTGCCAGCAGCTTAATCGGACAGGGAGGGTCACCCCTCCACTTT
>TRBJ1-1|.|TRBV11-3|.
CASSLDGGNTEAFF
TGTGCCAGCAGCTTAGACGGCGGGAACACTGAAGCTTTCTTT
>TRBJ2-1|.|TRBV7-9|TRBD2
CASRSSGRGYEQFF
TGTGCCAGCAGATCTAGCGGGAGGGGGTATGAGCAGTTCTTC
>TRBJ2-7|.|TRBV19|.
CATSGTTYYEQYF
TGTGCCACCTCCGGGACAACTTACTACGAGCAGTACTTC
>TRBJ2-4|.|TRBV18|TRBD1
CASSPPGQSKNIQYF
TGTGCCAGCTCACCACCGGGACAGAGCAAAAACATTCAGTACTTC
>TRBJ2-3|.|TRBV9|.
CASSVGLDTQYF
TGTGCCAGCAGCGTAGGGCTAGATACGCAGTATTTT
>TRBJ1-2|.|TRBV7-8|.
CASSSDGKAGSPVSGPAGGYTF
TGTGCCAGCAGCAGCGATGGAAAGGCCGGGAGTCCTGTGAGCGGGCCAGCGGGAGGCTACACCTTC
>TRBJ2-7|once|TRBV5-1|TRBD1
CASSGGTGGREQYF
TGCGCCAGCAGCGGCGGGACAGGGGGGCGCGAGCAGTACTTC
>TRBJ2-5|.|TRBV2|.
CASSEKEGQETQYF
TGTGCCAGCAGTGAAAAGGAGGGACAAGAGACCCAGTACTTC
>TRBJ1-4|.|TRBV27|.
CASRKLAATNEKLFF
TGTGCCAGCCGGAAACTAGCCGCAACTAATGAAAAACTGTTTTTT
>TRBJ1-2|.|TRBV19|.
CASSIGYLGGYTF
TGTGCCAGTAGTATAGGCTATCTCGGTGGCTACACCTTC
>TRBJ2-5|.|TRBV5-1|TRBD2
CASSRTRLETQYF
TGCGCCAGCAGCCGGACTAGGCTAGAGACCCAGTACTTC
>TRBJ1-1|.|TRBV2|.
CASSDSEIGGTEAFF
TGTGCCAGCAGTGATAGTGAAATAGGGGGCACTGAAGCTTTCTTT
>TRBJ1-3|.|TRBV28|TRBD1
CASSPGTVPGNTIYF
TGTGCCAGCAGTCCAGGGACAGTACCTGGAAACACCATATATTTT
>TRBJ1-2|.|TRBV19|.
CASSMRTDYGYTF
TGTGCCAGTAGTATGCGAACAGACTATGGCTACACCTTC
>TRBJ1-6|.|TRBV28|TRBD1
CASSSPGTGPNSPLHF
TGTGCCAGCAGCTCCCCCGGGACAGGGCCTAATTCACCCCTCCACTTT
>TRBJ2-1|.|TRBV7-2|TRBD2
CASSGPGTSGRANNEQFF
TGTGCCAGCAGTGGCCCCGGGACTAGCGGGAGGGCCAACAATGAGCAGTTCTTC
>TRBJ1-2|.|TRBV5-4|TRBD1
CASSRTGEQAYGYTF
TGTGCCAGCAGCAGGACAGGGGAGCAGGCCTATGGCTACACCTTC
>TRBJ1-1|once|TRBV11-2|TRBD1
CASRLDRGNTEAFF
TGTGCCAGCAGACTTGACAGGGGGAACACTGAAGCTTTCTTT
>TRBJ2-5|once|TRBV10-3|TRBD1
CAISGWDRDQETQYF
TGTGCCATCAGTGGTTGGGACAGGGACCAAGAGACCCAGTACTTC
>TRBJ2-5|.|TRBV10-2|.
CASSSTGGVETQYF
TGCGCCAGCAGTAGCACAGGGGGGGTAGAGACCCAGTACTTC
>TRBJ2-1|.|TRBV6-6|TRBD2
CASSSPLAGGYNEQFF
TGTGCCAGCAGTTCCCCCCTAGCGGGGGGATACAATGAGCAGTTCTTC
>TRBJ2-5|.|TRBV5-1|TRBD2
CASSPGGPQETQYF
TGCGCCAGCAGTCCGGGGGGACCTCAAGAGACCCAGTACTTC
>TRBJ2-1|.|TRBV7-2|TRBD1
CASRDRGRLLNEQFF
TGTGCCAGCAGGGACAGGGGGAGGCTGCTCAATGAGCAGTTCTTC
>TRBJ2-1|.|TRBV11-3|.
CASSPRAGRDNEQFF
TGTGCCAGCAGCCCAAGGGCGGGGAGAGATAATGAGCAGTTCTTC
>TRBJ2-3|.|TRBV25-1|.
CASNMAVSTDTQYF
TGTGCCAGCAATATGGCGGTTAGCACAGATACGCAGTATTTT
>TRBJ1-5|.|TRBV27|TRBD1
CASRDRGFQPQHF
TGTGCCAGCAGAGACAGGGGATTTCAGCCCCAGCATTTT
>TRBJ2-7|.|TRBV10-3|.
CAIREAGAGEYEQYF
TGTGCCATCAGGGAGGCAGGGGCGGGGGAATACGAGCAGTACTTC
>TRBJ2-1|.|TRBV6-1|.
CASSAGTHSYNEQFF
TGTGCCAGCAGTGCCGGGACACATTCATACAATGAGCAGTTCTTC
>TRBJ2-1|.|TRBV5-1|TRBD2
CASRMTAGGMNEQFF
TGCGCCAGCAGGATGACGGCGGGGGGAATGAATGAGCAGTTCTTC
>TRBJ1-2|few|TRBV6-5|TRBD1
CASSSPRHGDSRGYTF
TGTGCCAGCAGTTCCCCCCGGCACGGGGACAGTAGGGGCTACACCTTC